A single sample gave rise to the 5 T cell receptor beta chains below, sequenced in a study of T cell responses to AZD1222 COVID-19 vaccine. Clones were sequenced by immunoSEQ multiplex PCR, and TCRdb holds only the in-frame ones, with some missing. Of more than 150,000 clones listed, about nine tenths were seen once; the top ten hold under 8%. Material: peripheral blood, obtained on day 0 of AZD1222 vaccination. The receptors shown here come from an adult in good health.

This rearrangement joins TRBV3-1 (or the pseudogene TRBV3-2) to TRBJ2-2; 8 positions agree with TRBD2. The CDR3 is 15 amino acids. V was clipped by 4 bases and J by 5 bases; unmatched bases: 6. Germline V gene lookup returns CDR1 LGHDT and CDR2 YNNKEL (reference sequence). The CDR3 DNA sequence: TGTGCCAGCAGCCGGGGACTAGTCCGGACCGGGGAGCTGTTTTTT. Residues: CASSRGLVRTGELFF.

The chain combines TRBV30 with TRBJ1-6; D may be TRBD1 (6 bases). This CDR3 has 13 amino acids. CDR1 is GTSNPN, CDR2 SVGIG, per germline (reference sequence). V gave up 0 bases and J gave up 11 bases, with 11 bases separating them. The CDR3 DNA reads TGTGCCTGGAGTGTAGGGGGTCGGGCACCCCTCCACTTT. Translating gives CAWSVGGRAPLHF. Combining the CDR3 with reference TRBV30 and TRBJ1-6 gives the whole variable domain SQTIHQWPATLVQPVGSPLSLECTVEGTSNPNLYWYRQAAGRGLQLLFYSVGIGQISSEVPQNLSASRPQDRQFILSSKKLLLSDSGFYLCAWSVGGRAPLHFGNGTRLTVT.

The chain joins TRBV6-2 or TRBV6-3 to TRBJ1-1; a weak D match, TRBD1 (6 bases). Germline CDR1 is MNHEY and CDR2 is SVGEGT. Trimming took 5 bases from V and 4 from J, leaving 17 bases between them. This CDR3 comprises 15 residues. The CDR3 protein is CASSDLQGKGTEAFF. Here the CDR3 DNA reads TGTGCCAGCAGTGACCTTCAGGGGAAGGGCACTGAAGCTTTCTTT.

The V call is TRBV10-1, the J call TRBJ2-5; 9 bases map to TRBD2. This CDR3 region has 17 residues. Germline CDR1 WNHNN, CDR2 SYGVQD (reference sequence). V was pared by 8 bases and J by 0 bases, with 13 bases of the junction left unmatched. The CDR3 spells CASSPHYSGSHQETQYF. CDR3 nucleotide sequence: TGCGCCAGCTCCCCTCATTATAGCGGGAGTCACCAAGAGACCCAGTACTTC.

This clone turned up a few times. V usage is TRBV2 and J usage is TRBJ1-5; D unresolved. V gave up 0 bases and J gave up 6 bases, with 6 bases separating them. The CDR3 contains 13 residues. The germline V gene encodes CDR1 SNHLY and CDR2 FYNNEI. In DNA form, the CDR3 reads TGTGCCAGCAGTGAAGCCTTCCGTCAGCCCCAGCATTTT. Translated, it gives CASSEAFRQPQHF. Full variable domain (missing parts from reference TRBV2 and TRBJ1-5): EPEVTQTPSHQVTQMGQEVILRCVPISNHLYFYWYRQILGQKVEFLVSFYNNEISEKSEIFDDQFSVERPDGSNFTLKIRSTKLEDSAMYFCASSEAFRQPQHFGDGTRLSIL.